The 17 T cell receptor beta chains below were found in one sample sequenced in a study of blood T cell repertoires in COVID-19. Measured with immunoSEQ multiplex PCR; TCRdb has only the in-frame clones, and not every one. The sample lists 90,000 or so clones, roughly 90% seen once, with 0.95% to 1.5% in the top ten. What was sequenced was peripheral blood. Source of these receptors: a man of 80 years or more with active or convalescent COVID-19.

This clone came up once. The chain employs TRBV19 and TRBJ2-2; 7 nucleotides line up with TRBD2. Germline CDR1 LNHDA, CDR2 SQIVND (reference sequence). This CDR3 comprises 14 residues. With 4 bases clipped from V and 6 bases from J, the junction kept 5 bases outside the gene matches. The CDR3 reads CASSTPLAAGELFF. In nucleotides, the CDR3 is TGTGCCAGTAGTACTCCCCTAGCGGCCGGGGAGCTGTTTTTT. Complete variable domain (other parts from reference TRBV19 and TRBJ2-2): DGGITQSPKYLFRKEGQNVTLSCEQNLNHDAMYWYRQDPGQGLRLIYYSQIVNDFQKGDIAEGYSVSREKKESFPLTVTSAQKNPTAFYLCASSTPLAAGELFFGEGSRLTVL.

This clone was counted between two and nine times. The chain combines TRBV4-2 with TRBJ2-7, with D possibly TRBD2 on 6 matching bases. Germline CDR1 LGHNA, CDR2 YNFKEQ. The CDR3 extends over 15 amino acids. V was cut by 2 bases and J by 2 bases, with 13 bases left in between. CDR3 region: CASSQTGRGAYEQYF. The CDR3 bases are TGTGCCAGCAGCCAAACCGGGAGAGGAGCCTACGAGCAGTACTTC.

The chain has TRBV27 and TRBJ2-3; the match to TRBD2 covers 9 bases. V lost 4 bases to trimming and J lost 3 bases; unmatched junction nucleotides: 17. Germline values: CDR1 MNHEY, CDR2 SMNVEV (reference sequence). This CDR3 has 19 residues. CDR3 in DNA: TGTGCCAGCAGTTCCACTGGGGGGGGGCTAGCGGGACGGACAGATACGCAGTATTTT. As protein: CASSSTGGGLAGRTDTQYF.

This rearrangement joins TRBV18 to TRBJ2-5; 7 bases are shared with TRBD1. Germline V gene data show CDR1 as KGHSH and CDR2 as LQKENI. This CDR3 spans 15 amino acids. After removal of 2 bases from V and 1 base from J, the junction contained 4 bases not matched to a gene. The CDR3 coding sequence is TGTGCCAGCTCACCAAGCTCAGGGGGCCAAGAGACCCAGTACTTC. Translated, it gives CASSPSSGGQETQYF.

The table lists this clone with a few counts. The chain couples TRBV24-1 to TRBJ2-3, with 10 bases matching TRBD2. The germline CDR1 and CDR2 sequences are KGHDR and SFDVKD. The CDR3 consists of 16 residues. Losses at the gene ends were 5 bases for V and 2 bases for J; bases not matched to a gene: 6. The CDR3 DNA sequence: TGTGCCACCAGTGGCCGTGGACTAGCGGCCACAGATACGCAGTATTTT. Translation gives CATSGRGLAATDTQYF.

The chain couples TRBV28 to TRBJ2-7, with D possibly matching TRBD1 (5 bases). The germline V gene has CDR1 MDHEN and CDR2 SYDVKM. The CDR3 has 11 amino acids. Deletions cut 5 bases from V and 6 bases from J, with 8 bases between. The CDR3 DNA sequence: TGTGCCAGCAGTCCCAGGGCCGAGCAGTACTTC. Residues: CASSPRAEQYF.

This clone turned up a few times. The chain has TRBV6-5 and TRBJ2-7; possible D gene TRBD1, 6 bases. Trimming cost V 5 bases and J 0 bases, with 11 bases left between them. The germline V gene has CDR1 MNHEY and CDR2 SVGAGI. CDR3 length: 14 amino acids. The CDR3 loop is CASSPRDTSYEQYF. CDR3 in DNA: TGTGCCAGCAGTCCCCGGGACACCTCCTACGAGCAGTACTTC.

This chain joins TRBV7-9 and TRBJ2-7; D is undetermined. This CDR3 spans 11 amino acids. The germline CDR1 and CDR2 sequences are SEHNR and FQNEAQ (reference sequence). V shed 8 bases and J shed 5 bases, with 10 bases lying between them. CDR3 residues: CASARYDEQYF. In DNA form, the CDR3 reads TGTGCCAGCGCTAGATACGACGAGCAGTACTTC.

This chain uses TRBV30 with TRBJ2-5; 7 nucleotides align to TRBD1. The CDR3 covers 14 residues. The germline V gene has CDR1 GTSNPN and CDR2 SVGIG (reference sequence). The J segment lost 5 bases and the V segment lost 1 base, leaving 7 bases of the junction unmatched. CDR3 region: CAWSEHRGGETQYF. In DNA form, the CDR3 reads TGTGCCTGGAGTGAGCACAGGGGTGGGGAGACCCAGTACTTC.

The chain uses TRBV29-1 and TRBJ2-7; 8 bases match TRBD1. The V gene's germline CDR1 is SQVTM and CDR2 ANQGSEA. The CDR3 has 13 amino acids. The ends lost 6 bases at V and 6 bases at J; junction bases unmatched: 10. The DNA of the CDR3 is TGCAGCGTCCGGGGGACAGGAGCCCTCGAGCAGTACTTC. It is translated as CSVRGTGALEQYF.

The chain couples TRBV5-8 to TRBJ2-7; no definite D call. Looked up from germline, CDR1 is SGHTS and CDR2 is YDEGEE. V gave up 6 bases and J gave up 0 bases, with 10 bases separating them. The CDR3 length is 13 residues. CDR3 sequence (DNA): TGTGCCAGCACCAAGCATTACTCCTACGAGCAGTACTTC. Protein: CASTKHYSYEQYF. The variable domain in full, completed from reference TRBV5-8 and TRBJ2-7, reads EAGVTQSPTHLIKTRGQQATLRCSPISGHTSVYWYQQALGLGLQFLLWYDEGEERNRGNFPPRFSGRQFPNYSSELNVNALELEDSALYLCASTKHYSYEQYFGPGTRLTVT.

The chain links TRBV9 to TRBJ2-1; 12 bases fit TRBD2. The CDR3 runs 15 residues. Losses at the gene ends were 4 bases for V and 9 bases for J; bases not matched to a gene: 8. CDR1 and CDR2 (germline): SGDLS, YYNGEE. CDR3 residues: CASSWTSGNLGEQFF. The CDR3 DNA reads as TGTGCCAGCAGCTGGACTAGCGGGAATTTGGGTGAGCAGTTCTTC.

V and J are TRBV6-1 and TRBJ2-2, with 9 bases aligning to TRBD1. The V segment lost 2 bases and the J segment 5 bases; nucleotides outside the gene matches: 6. The CDR3 is 16 amino acids. Germline V gene sequence: CDR1 MNHNS, CDR2 SASEGT. The CDR3 DNA reads as TGTGCCAGCAGTGAAATTATGACAGGGGGTACCGGGGAGCTGTTTTTT. The encoded protein is CASSEIMTGGTGELFF.

The V and J genes are TRBV29-1 and TRBJ1-4, with D possibly TRBD1 on 6 matching bases. This CDR3 comprises 14 residues. The germline gives CDR1 SQVTM, CDR2 ANQGSEA. V shed 6 bases and J shed 8 bases, with 19 bases lying between them. The CDR3 spells CSVPDRSNPEKLFF. The CDR3 DNA reads TGCAGCGTACCCGACAGGAGTAATCCGGAAAAACTGTTTTTT.

This clone came up once. Within the sample, other DNA sequences also encode this same CDR3. The chain employs TRBV10-3 and TRBJ1-4; D gene unclear. Trimming removed 0 bases at V and 7 bases at J, with 15 bases between. CDR3 size: 16 residues. Germline V CDR1 and CDR2: ENHRY, SYGVKD. CDR3 sequence: CAISESTRGGGEKLFF. The DNA for the CDR3 is TGTGCCATCAGTGAGTCGACTCGGGGAGGTGGTGAAAAACTGTTTTTT.

V and J are TRBV12-3 or TRBV12-4 and TRBJ2-3, with D tentatively TRBD1 (5 bases). The CDR3 has 13 residues. V was shortened by 5 bases and J by 4 bases, with 10 bases between the two germline ends. CDR3 in DNA: TGTGCCAGCAGTCCAGGGCCCCCAGATACGCAGTATTTT. Encoded protein: CASSPGPPDTQYF.

This chain connects TRBV5-1 to TRBJ2-3; no definite D call. This CDR3 has 14 residues. The V gene's germline CDR1 is SGHRS and CDR2 YFSETQ. V shed 2 bases and J shed 0 bases, with 7 bases lying between them. The CDR3 reads CASSFFSSTDTQYF. CDR3 DNA: TGCGCCAGCAGCTTTTTCTCTAGCACAGATACGCAGTATTTT.